This record looks at one TCR beta chain sequence and its context. The antigen it binds to is not known. No clone much larger than this one lies a single base away; base qualities are absent. A second Seattle source provided samples from volunteer blood donors who had recovered from COVID-19. Whole blood was collected in K2EDTA tubes by collaborating institutions according to the institutions' own protocols. Collaborator samples were shipped for TCRbeta analysis as frozen whole blood, isolated PBMCs, or DNA extracted from either sample type. The entry originates in a study of blood T cell repertoires in COVID-19 (dated by TCRdb to about 2020). Regarding the complete study: Collaborator samples came from the United States, Italy and Spain and covered acute and convalescent phases of COVID-19. Where HLA class I and class II types were available, the types were taken from metadata supplied by the sample provider, not from assay-based typing. The material from the prospective study consisted of cDNA or gDNA derived from T cells, B-cell-depleted T cells, or PBMCs. The sample metadata nearly always contained a de-identified subject ID, COVID-19 status, age in years and sex. The repertoires were released in a freely available public database intended as a resource for research on the immune response to SARS-CoV-2. The dataset comprised deeply sampled blood TCRbeta repertoires from subjects exposed to, actively infected with, or recovered from COVID-19. The samples were drawn from the first 160 participants of the ongoing ImmuneRACE study and from over a thousand subjects provided by 6 global collaborators.

The germline V gene (reference sequence) provides CDR1 LNHDA and CDR2 SQIVND. Trimming at the junction amounts to 3 bases on V and 2 bases on J, and the germline ends lie 20 bases apart. The CDR3 covers 18 residues, taking in both the cysteine and the phenylalanine. CDR3 DNA only is kept here, 54 bases in frame from base 1. The immunoSEQ Assay, a bias-controlled multiplex PCR, was used to amplify TCRbeta CDR3 regions from genomic DNA. In the authors' own workflow: Nucleated cell counts per sample were estimated from amplification of reference gene primers within the assay. Sequence reads were collapsed and filtered to measure the absolute abundance of every unique TCRbeta CDR3 rearrangement. For each sample, productive Simpson clonality was calculated by taking the square root of Simpson's diversity index across productive rearrangements. TCRdb stores this immuneACCESS table with in-frame sequences only. Part of the clones is absent; in the studies checked, under half of the shortfall reflects unresolved V genes, and no reason is known for the rest. Clone size and the V and J calls come from that table; the DNA yielded D and trimming. For this sample there are 250,000 to 300,000 clones; roughly 87% appear just once. The biggest ten clones account for roughly 2.4% of the sample.

On the study overall, not on this receptor specifically: The amount of clinical and demographic metadata varied by source and participant and was provided uncurated.

Sequencing was carried out using peripheral blood. The sequence was obtained from a woman between 50 and 59 years old who had recovered from COVID-19. The rearranged segments are TRBV19 and TRBJ1-5; the D gene assignment is ambiguous. The bases read TGTGCCAGTAGTATGTCTGGACTCACCCCGTTTCGCAATCAGCCCCAGCATTTT. Translated, it reads CASSMSGLTPFRNQPQHF.